The clone carrying this T cell receptor (beta chain) was seen only a few times. The CDR3 is 17 amino acids. V dropped 8 bases and J dropped 4; count of bases not matched to a gene: 16. This specimen comes from a study of blood T cells in healthy people across ages. For the second PCR, which ran for 7 to 11 cycles, a sample-barcoded 5' primer and a J-beta primer mix were used. MiXCR, applied by TCRdb to the 5' RACE reads, yields one record per CDR3 protein. Of 1.5 million to 2 million distinct CDR3 sequences in the sample, over 25% were seen once. This clonotype was sampled from a woman aged 25-40 years in good health. The rearrangement uses TRBV12-3 or TRBV12-4 and TRBJ2-3; 9 bases map to TRBD2. Sequenced input: blood. The CDR3 is CASPPGLATDNSDTQYF. The CDR3 DNA reads as TGTGCCAGCCCACCAGGACTAGCGACAGATAACTCAGATACGCAGTATTTT.